A selection of T cell receptor beta chains follows, all from one sample in a study of blood T cell repertoires in COVID-19. Data came from immunoSEQ multiplex PCR; TCRdb stores just in-frame clones and leaves some out. Of 45,000 to 55,000 clones in the sample, approximately 80% were seen once. Specimen: peripheral blood. These TCRs come from a man over 45 with acute or convalescent COVID-19. CDR3s include the opening cysteine and the closing phenylalanine or tryptophan. The D gene is left open where the match is weak. A clone size is listed for some rows: how often the clone was seen (once, few, many), or a class if it is expanded.

CDR3aa,CDR3nt,d_gene,abundance,v_gene,j_gene,len
CASRRQAGGYTF,TGTGCCAGCAGAAGACAGGCCGGTGGCTACACCTTC,.,once,TRBV6-5,TRBJ1-2,12
CASSQRTGDGNTIYF,TGCGCCAGCAGCCAAAGGACAGGGGATGGAAACACCATATATTTT,TRBD1,.,TRBV5-1,TRBJ1-3,15
CSVDPSGSPTDTQYF,TGCAGCGTTGATCCTAGCGGGAGCCCCACAGATACGCAGTATTTT,TRBD2,.,TRBV29-1,TRBJ2-3,15
CASSYSRGQPDYEQYF,TGTGCCAGCAGTTATTCTAGGGGGCAGCCAGACTACGAGCAGTACTTC,TRBD1,.,TRBV6-5,TRBJ2-7,16
CASSALASGGPDTQYF,TGTGCCAGCAGTGCTCTAGCGAGCGGGGGGCCAGATACGCAGTATTTT,TRBD2,.,TRBV6-1,TRBJ2-3,16
CASSFRLAVRETQYF,TGTGCCAGCAGCTTTCGGCTAGCGGTCCGGGAGACCCAGTACTTC,TRBD2,.,TRBV7-9,TRBJ2-5,15
CASSVVGLAEETQYF,TGTGCCAGCAGCGTAGTAGGACTAGCGGAAGAGACCCAGTACTTC,TRBD2,few,TRBV9,TRBJ2-5,15
CASSGGGLATDTQYF,TGTGCCAGCAGCGGCGGGGGGCTAGCGACAGATACGCAGTATTTT,TRBD2,.,TRBV6-4,TRBJ2-3,15
CASSPSGTGLGGQPQHF,TGTGCCAGCAGCCCTTCTGGGACAGGGCTGGGTGGTCAGCCCCAGCATTTT,TRBD1,once,TRBV7-9,TRBJ1-5,17
CSASFGGTSGANVLTF,TGCAGTGCTAGTTTTGGAGGGACCTCTGGGGCCAACGTCCTGACTTTC,.,.,TRBV20-1,TRBJ2-6,16
CASSSASGAETQYF,TGTGCCAGTAGTAGTGCTAGCGGGGCGGAGACCCAGTACTTC,TRBD2,.,TRBV19,TRBJ2-5,14
CASSPPTSGGFYEQYF,TGTGCCAGCAGTCCTCCGACTAGCGGGGGGTTTTACGAGCAGTACTTC,TRBD2,.,TRBV27,TRBJ2-7,16
CSASTGDRGILGNQPQHF,TGCAGTGCTAGTACGGGGGACAGGGGAATTTTGGGCAATCAGCCCCAGCATTTT,TRBD1,.,TRBV20-1,TRBJ1-5,18
CASRKVGEDSPLHF,TGTGCCAGCAGGAAGGTAGGGGAGGATTCACCCCTCCACTTT,.,.,TRBV2,TRBJ1-6,14
CASSQVSGGLNTEAFF,TGTGCCAGCAGCCAAGTCTCCGGGGGGCTGAACACTGAAGCTTTCTTT,.,few,TRBV14,TRBJ1-1,16
CASSLPGAYEQYF,TGTGCCAGCAGCCTTCCCGGGGCCTACGAGCAGTACTTC,.,.,TRBV5-4,TRBJ2-7,13
CASRARGSDPNSNQPQHF,TGTGCAAGTCGCGCACGGGGTTCCGACCCTAATAGCAATCAGCCCCAGCATTTT,.,few,TRBV12-2,TRBJ1-5,18
CASSDAGGFNEKLFF,TGTGCCAGCAGTGACGCAGGGGGATTTAATGAAAAACTGTTTTTT,TRBD1,.,TRBV2,TRBJ1-4,15
CASSDRTGLNNSPLHF,TGTGCCAGCAGTGATCGGACAGGGCTAAATAATTCACCCCTCCACTTT,TRBD1,.,TRBV9,TRBJ1-6,16
CASSSNYEQYF,TGTGCCAGCAGTTCCAATTACGAGCAGTACTTC,.,few,TRBV27,TRBJ2-7,11
CASSSIRRGTVSSGNTIYF,TGTGCCAGCAGCTCGATACGACGGGGTACAGTTTCCTCTGGAAACACCATATATTTT,.,few,TRBV11-2,TRBJ1-3,19
CASSGQVRTYNEQFF,TGTGCCAGCAGCGGACAGGTTCGGACCTACAATGAGCAGTTCTTC,TRBD1,.,TRBV6-5,TRBJ2-1,15
CASFVSGGNQPQHF,TGTGCCAGCTTTGTTTCAGGGGGCAATCAGCCCCAGCATTTT,.,.,TRBV6-5,TRBJ1-5,14
CATSGLTDTQYF,TGTGCCACCAGTGGGCTCACAGATACGCAGTATTTT,.,.,TRBV24-1,TRBJ2-3,12
CASSDSGRSNEKLFF,TGTGCCAGCAGTGACTCGGGAAGGTCAAATGAAAAACTGTTTTTT,.,.,TRBV2,TRBJ1-4,15
CAIRSTGGSEQFF,TGTGCCATCAGGTCTACAGGGGGCAGTGAGCAGTTCTTC,TRBD1,.,TRBV10-3,TRBJ2-1,13
CASTLETGRLTDTQYF,TGTGCCAGCACCCTGGAGACGGGAAGGCTCACAGATACGCAGTATTTT,.,.,TRBV11-2,TRBJ2-3,16
CASSRAGARQETQYF,TGTGCCAGCAGTAGAGCGGGGGCCAGACAAGAGACCCAGTACTTC,TRBD2,.,TRBV6-5,TRBJ2-5,15
CASSGDRGKFEKLFF,TGTGCCAGCAGTGGGGACAGGGGGAAGTTTGAAAAACTGTTTTTT,TRBD1,.,TRBV2,TRBJ1-4,15
CASSLRRAEKLFF,TGTGCCAGCAGCTTACGGCGGGCCGAAAAACTGTTTTTT,.,.,TRBV5-6,TRBJ1-4,13
CASSPPVRANTGELFF,TGTGCCAGCTCACCACCGGTCAGGGCGAACACCGGGGAGCTGTTTTTT,.,.,TRBV18,TRBJ2-2,16
CASSSALAGGRETQYF,TGTGCCAGCAGTTCTGCCCTTGCGGGGGGGAGGGAGACCCAGTACTTC,TRBD2,.,TRBV27,TRBJ2-5,16
CASRRTGRNQPQHF,TGTGCCAGCAGACGTACAGGTCGCAATCAGCCCCAGCATTTT,.,.,TRBV6-5,TRBJ1-5,14